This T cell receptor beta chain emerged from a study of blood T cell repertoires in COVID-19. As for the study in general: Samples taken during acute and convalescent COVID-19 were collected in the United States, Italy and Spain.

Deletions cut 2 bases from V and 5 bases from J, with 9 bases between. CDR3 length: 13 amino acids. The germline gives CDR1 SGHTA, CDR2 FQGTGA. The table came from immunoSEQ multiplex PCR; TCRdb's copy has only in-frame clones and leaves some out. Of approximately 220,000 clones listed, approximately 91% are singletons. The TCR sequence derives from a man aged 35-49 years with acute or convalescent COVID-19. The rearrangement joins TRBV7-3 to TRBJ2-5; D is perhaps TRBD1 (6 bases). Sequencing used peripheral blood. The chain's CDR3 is CASSLLQGETQYF. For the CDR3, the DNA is TGTGCCAGCAGCTTACTGCAGGGGGAGACCCAGTACTTC. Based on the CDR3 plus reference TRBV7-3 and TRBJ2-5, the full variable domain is GAGVSQTPSNKVTEKGKYVELRCDPISGHTALYWYRQSLGQGPEFLIYFQGTGAADDSGLPNDRFFAVRPEGSVSTLKIQRTERGDSAVYLCASSLLQGETQYFGPGTRLLVL.